A selection of T cell receptor beta chains follows, all from one sample in a study of blood T cells in healthy people across ages. TCRdb reprocessed the 5' RACE reads with MiXCR, giving one entry per CDR3 protein. The table records around 1,500,000 distinct CDR3 sequences, roughly 40% of them present only once. Specimen: blood. All receptors derive from a woman younger than 35 in good health. CDR3s include the opening cysteine and the closing phenylalanine or tryptophan. A D gene is named only where the DNA matches it firmly. Clone size is not always given. Where it is, it says once, few, many or a class for expanded clones.

>15|NA|TRBD2|TRBV27|TRBJ2-2
CASSLNGGGTGELFF
TGTGCCAGCAGTTTAAACGGGGGGGGAACCGGGGAGCTGTTTTTT
>15|once|NA|TRBV20-1|TRBJ2-7
CSARDQAGSLYEQYF
TGCAGTGCTAGAGATCAGGCGGGGAGCCTCTACGAGCAGTACTTC
>14|NA|NA|TRBV4-1|TRBJ2-3
CASGAGTALDTQSF
TGCGCCAGCGGAGCCGGGACCGCCTTAGATACGCAGTCTTTT
>13|NA|NA|TRBV20-1|TRBJ1-1
CSASDGQGVEAFF
TGCAGTGCATCAGACGGACAAGGAGTTGAAGCTTTCTTT
>14|NA|TRBD1|TRBV15|TRBJ2-3
CATSTRGRTDTQYF
TGTGCCACCAGCACCAGGGGGCGGACAGATACGCAGTATTTT
>13|few|NA|TRBV20-1|TRBJ2-3
CSAYLDRTDTQYF
TGCAGTGCTTACCTCGACAGGACAGATACGCAGTATTTT
>16|NA|TRBD2|TRBV20-1|TRBJ2-3
CSARDTGTSGRITQYF
TGCAGTGCTAGAGACACCGGGACTAGCGGGAGAATTACGCAGTATTTT
>15|NA|NA|TRBV3-1|TRBJ1-2
CASSPPRQRNYGYTF
TGTGCCAGCAGCCCCCCGAGACAACGTAACTATGGCTACACCTTC
>14|NA|NA|TRBV28|TRBJ2-7
CASSQGARPYEQYF
TGTGCCAGCAGCCAGGGAGCGAGGCCCTACGAGCAGTACTTC
>15|NA|TRBD1|TRBV29-1|TRBJ1-3
CSALIQGAGGNTIYF
TGCAGCGCCCTTATACAGGGGGCGGGTGGAAACACCATATATTTT
>14|NA|NA|TRBV19|TRBJ1-1
CASTPQVGGTEAFF
TGTGCCAGTACCCCTCAAGTGGGGGGGACTGAAGCTTTCTTT
>16|NA|TRBD2|TRBV20-1|TRBJ2-1
CSARVSGGHVYNEQFF
TGCAGTGCTAGAGTTAGCGGGGGGCATGTTTACAATGAGCAGTTCTTC
>17|NA|NA|TRBV7-9|TRBJ1-4
CASSLGGASLYPTELFF
TGTGCCAGCAGCTTAGGAGGTGCGTCCCTATACCCGACGGAACTGTTTTTT
>15|NA|NA|TRBV13|TRBJ2-7
CASSPGWGSTYEQYF
TGTGCCAGCAGCCCTGGGTGGGGCAGTACCTACGAGCAGTACTTC
>14|NA|NA|TRBV20-1|TRBJ1-1
CSARDGTAGTEAFF
TGCAGTGCTAGAGATGGGACGGCGGGTACTGAAGCTTTCTTT
>17|few|TRBD2|TRBV20-1|TRBJ2-3
CSSSGTSGTLLTDTQYF
TGCAGCTCATCCGGGACTAGCGGGACCCTACTCACAGATACGCAGTATTTT
>12|NA|NA|TRBV5-6|TRBJ2-7
CASSFVNYEQYF
TGTGCCAGCAGCTTCGTTAACTACGAGCAGTACTTC
>14|few|NA|TRBV20-1|TRBJ2-3
CSARSGDATDTQYF
TGCAGTGCTAGATCCGGGGACGCCACAGATACGCAGTATTTT
>12|few|NA|TRBV10-3|TRBJ2-3
CAIAAGPDTQYF
TGTGCCATCGCGGCAGGGCCAGATACGCAGTATTTT
>13|NA|NA|TRBV27|TRBJ2-7
CASSLGSYYEQYF
TGTGCCAGCAGTTTAGGGTCCTACTACGAGCAGTACTTC
>14|few|NA|TRBV20-1|TRBJ2-3
CSVGARGSTDTQYF
TGCAGCGTCGGGGCCCGGGGCAGCACAGATACGCAGTATTTT
>16|NA|NA|TRBV7-8|TRBJ2-3
CASSSTVSRSTDTQYF
TGTGCCAGCAGCTCGACCGTGTCCCGGAGCACAGATACGCAGTATTTT
>14|once|NA|TRBV6-1|TRBJ1-1
CASSRTRDPTEAFF
TGTGCCAGCAGCAGGACCCGGGACCCCACTGAAGCTTTCTTT
>13|NA|NA|TRBV10-3|TRBJ1-1
CAISAPMNTEAFF
TGTGCCATCAGTGCGCCTATGAACACTGAAGCTTTCTTT
>17|NA|TRBD2|TRBV5-1|TRBJ2-1
CASNKRGSTREYNEQFF
TGCGCCAGCAATAAGCGGGGCTCCACAAGGGAATACAATGAGCAGTTCTTC
>17|few|TRBD2|TRBV4-1|TRBJ2-5
CASSQIVGLAAAGSQYF
TGCGCCAGCAGCCAGATTGTCGGACTAGCGGCCGCTGGGTCCCAGTACTTC
>13|NA|NA|TRBV6-1|TRBJ1-2
CASSENGVNGYTF
TGTGCCAGCAGTGAGAATGGCGTAAATGGCTACACCTTC
>14|NA|NA|TRBV5-1|TRBJ2-5
CASSLARTPETQYF
TGCGCCAGCAGCTTGGCTCGGACCCCGGAGACCCAGTACTTC
>16|NA|TRBD1|TRBV9|TRBJ2-5
CASSVGTGAPNNEQYF
TGTGCCAGCAGCGTCGGGACAGGGGCCCCAAACAATGAGCAGTACTTC
>13|NA|NA|TRBV7-3|TRBJ2-5
CASSSGRSETQYF
TGTGCCAGCAGCTCGGGACGGTCGGAGACCCAGTACTTC
>15|once|NA|TRBV7-2|TRBJ1-1
CASSLGDIPGTEAFF
TGTGCCAGCAGCTTAGGGGACATACCAGGAACTGAAGCTTTCTTT
>15|NA|TRBD1|TRBV27|TRBJ1-2
CASSNWDRRNYGYTF
TGTGCCAGCAGTAATTGGGACAGACGGAACTATGGCTACACCTTC
>13|NA|NA|TRBV20-1|TRBJ1-2
CSASDGPNYGYTF
TGCAGTGCGAGCGACGGACCTAACTATGGCTACACCTTC